This T cell receptor (beta chain) was sequenced for a study of blood T cell repertoires in COVID-19. Sequenced by immunoSEQ multiplex PCR; TCRdb stores in-frame clones only, minus some. The sample lists under 150,000 clones; 75% to 90% were seen once. Germline assignment: CDR1 SGHAT and CDR2 FQNNGV. V shed 1 base and J shed 2 bases, with 12 bases lying between them. This CDR3 has 15 amino acids. The TCR comes from a woman in her 50s who had recovered from COVID-19. The chain joins TRBV11-2 to TRBJ2-7; possibly TRBD1 for D (5 bases). The sequenced sample consisted of PBMCs or T cells enriched from blood (not recorded which). The CDR3 bases are TGTGCCAGCAGCTTAGCCGCAGGGCCTACCTACGAGCAGTACTTC. This gives the protein CASSLAAGPTYEQYF.